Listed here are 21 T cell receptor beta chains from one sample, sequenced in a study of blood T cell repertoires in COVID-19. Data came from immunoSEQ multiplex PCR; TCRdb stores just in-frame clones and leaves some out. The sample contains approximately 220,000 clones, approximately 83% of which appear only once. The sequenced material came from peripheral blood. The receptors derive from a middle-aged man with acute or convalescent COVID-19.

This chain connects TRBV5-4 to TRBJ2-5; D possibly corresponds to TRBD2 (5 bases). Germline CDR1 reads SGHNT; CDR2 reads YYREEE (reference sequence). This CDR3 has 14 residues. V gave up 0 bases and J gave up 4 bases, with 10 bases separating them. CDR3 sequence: CASSLVGVSETQYF. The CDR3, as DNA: TGTGCCAGCAGCTTGGTGGGAGTATCAGAGACCCAGTACTTC.

Written as DNA, the CDR3 is TGTGCCAGTAGTATGGGAGGGGCGACGGATGAAAAACTGTTTTTT. Protein sequence: CASSMGGATDEKLFF. This chain uses TRBV19 with TRBJ1-4, with D tentatively TRBD1 (5 bases). Trimming removed 3 bases at V and 6 bases at J, with 14 bases between. Germline CDR1 LNHDA, CDR2 SQIVND (reference sequence). The CDR3 is made up of 15 amino acids.

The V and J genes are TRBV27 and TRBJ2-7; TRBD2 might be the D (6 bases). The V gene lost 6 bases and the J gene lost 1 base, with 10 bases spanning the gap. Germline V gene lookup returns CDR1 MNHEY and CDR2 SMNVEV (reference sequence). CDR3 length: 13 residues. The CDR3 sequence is CASRAGRSYEQYF. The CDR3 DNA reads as TGTGCCAGCAGGGCCGGGAGATCCTACGAGCAGTACTTC.

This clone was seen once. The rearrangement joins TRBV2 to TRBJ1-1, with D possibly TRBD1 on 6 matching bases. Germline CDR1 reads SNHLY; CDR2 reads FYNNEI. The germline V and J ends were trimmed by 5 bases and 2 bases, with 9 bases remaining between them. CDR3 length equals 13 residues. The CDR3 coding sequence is TGTGCCAGCAGTTCGGACAGAAACACTGAAGCTTTCTTT. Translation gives CASSSDRNTEAFF.

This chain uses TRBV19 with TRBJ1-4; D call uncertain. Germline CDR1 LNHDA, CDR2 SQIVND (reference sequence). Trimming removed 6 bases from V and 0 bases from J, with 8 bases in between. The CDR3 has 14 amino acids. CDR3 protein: CASRDGTTNEKLFF. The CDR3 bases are TGTGCCAGTAGGGACGGGACAACTAATGAAAAACTGTTTTTT.

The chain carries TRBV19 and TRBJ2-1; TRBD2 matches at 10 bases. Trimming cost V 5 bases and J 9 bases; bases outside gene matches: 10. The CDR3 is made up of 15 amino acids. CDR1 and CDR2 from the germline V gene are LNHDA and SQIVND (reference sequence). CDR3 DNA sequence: TGTGCCAGTAGTTCCGGGACTAGCGCTAGGGGTGAGCAGTTCTTC. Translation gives CASSSGTSARGEQFF.

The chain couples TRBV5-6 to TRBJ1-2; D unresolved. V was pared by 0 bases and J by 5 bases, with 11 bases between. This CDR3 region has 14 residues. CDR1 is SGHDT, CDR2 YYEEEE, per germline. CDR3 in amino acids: CASSLVMGWYGYTF. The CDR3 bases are TGTGCCAGCAGCTTGGTTATGGGCTGGTATGGCTACACCTTC.

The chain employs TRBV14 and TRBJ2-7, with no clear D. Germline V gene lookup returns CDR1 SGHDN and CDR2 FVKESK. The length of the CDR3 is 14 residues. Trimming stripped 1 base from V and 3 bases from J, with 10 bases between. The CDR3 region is CASSQGLRNYEQYF. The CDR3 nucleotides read TGTGCCAGCAGCCAAGGCCTCAGGAACTACGAGCAGTACTTC. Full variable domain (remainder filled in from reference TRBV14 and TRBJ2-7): EAGVTQFPSHSVIEKGQTVTLRCDPISGHDNLYWYRRVMGKEIKFLLHFVKESKQDESGMPNNRFLAERTGGTYSTLKVQPAELEDSGVYFCASSQGLRNYEQYFGPGTRLTVT.

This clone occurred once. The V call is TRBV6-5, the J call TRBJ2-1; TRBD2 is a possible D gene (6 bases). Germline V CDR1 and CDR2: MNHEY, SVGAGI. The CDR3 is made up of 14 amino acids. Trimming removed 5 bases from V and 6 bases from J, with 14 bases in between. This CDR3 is CASSTRLGANEQFF. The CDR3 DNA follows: TGTGCCAGCAGTACCCGACTAGGGGCCAATGAGCAGTTCTTC.

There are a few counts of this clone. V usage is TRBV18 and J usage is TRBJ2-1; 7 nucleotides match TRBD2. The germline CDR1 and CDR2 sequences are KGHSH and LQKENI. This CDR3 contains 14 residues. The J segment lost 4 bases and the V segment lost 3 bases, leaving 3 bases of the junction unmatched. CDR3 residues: CASSPDSGYNEQFF. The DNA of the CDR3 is TGTGCCAGCTCACCGGATAGCGGGTACAATGAGCAGTTCTTC.

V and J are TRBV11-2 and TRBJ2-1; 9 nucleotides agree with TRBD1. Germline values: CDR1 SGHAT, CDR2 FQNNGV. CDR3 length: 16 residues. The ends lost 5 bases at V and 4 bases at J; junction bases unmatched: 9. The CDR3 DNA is TGTGCCAGCAGCAGCCACAGGGGGCTGGGGTACAATGAGCAGTTCTTC. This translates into CASSSHRGLGYNEQFF.

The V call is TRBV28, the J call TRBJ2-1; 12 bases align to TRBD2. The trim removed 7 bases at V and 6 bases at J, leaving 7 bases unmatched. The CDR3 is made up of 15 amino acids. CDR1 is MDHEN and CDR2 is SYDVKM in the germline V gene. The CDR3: CASILAGGPGNEQFF. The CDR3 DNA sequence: TGTGCCAGCATCCTAGCGGGAGGGCCAGGCAATGAGCAGTTCTTC.

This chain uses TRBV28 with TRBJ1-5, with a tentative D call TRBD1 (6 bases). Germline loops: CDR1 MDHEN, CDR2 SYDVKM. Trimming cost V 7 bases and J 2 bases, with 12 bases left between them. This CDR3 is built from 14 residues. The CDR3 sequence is CASTLRTGNQPQHF. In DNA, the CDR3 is TGTGCCAGCACCCTCAGGACAGGCAATCAGCCCCAGCATTTT.

The chain's CDR3 is CASSEGQGGFQPQHF. CDR3 nucleotides: TGTGCCAGCAGTGAAGGACAGGGGGGATTTCAGCCCCAGCATTTT. V usage is TRBV6-1 and J usage is TRBJ1-5, with TRBD1 matching over 9 bases. The CDR3 length is 15 residues. Germline values: CDR1 MNHNS, CDR2 SASEGT. The J segment lost 6 bases and the V segment lost 1 base, leaving 4 bases of the junction unmatched.

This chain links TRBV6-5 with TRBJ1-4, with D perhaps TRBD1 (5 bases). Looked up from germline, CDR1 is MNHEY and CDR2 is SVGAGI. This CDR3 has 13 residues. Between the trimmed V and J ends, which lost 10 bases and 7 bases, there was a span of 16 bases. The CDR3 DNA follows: TGTGCCACATCGCGCGGGGCGGCTGAAAAACTGTTTTTT. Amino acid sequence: CATSRGAAEKLFF.

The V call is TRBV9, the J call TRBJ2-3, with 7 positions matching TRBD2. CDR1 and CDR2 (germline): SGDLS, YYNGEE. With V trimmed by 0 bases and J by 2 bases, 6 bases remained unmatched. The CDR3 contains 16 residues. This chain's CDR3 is CASSVGAAGDTDTQYF. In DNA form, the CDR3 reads TGTGCCAGCAGCGTAGGGGCGGCGGGGGACACAGATACGCAGTATTTT. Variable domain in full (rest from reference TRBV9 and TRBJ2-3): DSGVTQTPKHLITATGQRVTLRCSPRSGDLSVYWYQQSLDQGLQFLIQYYNGEERAKGNILERFSAQQFPDLHSELNLSSLELGDSALYFCASSVGAAGDTDTQYFGPGTRLTVL.

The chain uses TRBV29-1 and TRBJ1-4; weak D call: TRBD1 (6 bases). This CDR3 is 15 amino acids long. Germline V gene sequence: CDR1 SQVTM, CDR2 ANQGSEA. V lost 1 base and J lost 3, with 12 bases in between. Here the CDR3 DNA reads TGCAGCGTTGAAGGAGGGGGAAAGGCTAATGAAAAACTGTTTTTT. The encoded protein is CSVEGGGKANEKLFF.

The CDR3 sequence: CASTADRGTQYF. CDR3 in DNA: TGTGCCAGCACAGCGGACAGGGGGACCCAGTACTTC. The rearrangement links TRBV2 to TRBJ2-5, with 9 nucleotides matching TRBD1. V lost 7 bases and J lost 7; bases outside the gene matches: 4. Germline V gives CDR1 SNHLY, CDR2 FYNNEI. This CDR3 contains 12 residues.

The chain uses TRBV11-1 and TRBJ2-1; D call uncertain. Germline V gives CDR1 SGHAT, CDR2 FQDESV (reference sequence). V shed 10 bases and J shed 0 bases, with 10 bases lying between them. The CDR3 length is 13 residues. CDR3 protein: CAISKSSYNEQFF. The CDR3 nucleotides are TGTGCCATTAGTAAGAGCTCCTACAATGAGCAGTTCTTC.

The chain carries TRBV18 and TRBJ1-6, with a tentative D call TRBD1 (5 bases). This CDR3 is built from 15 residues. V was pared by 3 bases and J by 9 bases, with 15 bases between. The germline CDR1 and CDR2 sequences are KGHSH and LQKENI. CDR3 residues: CASSPGTRGTSPLHF. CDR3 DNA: TGTGCCAGCTCACCCGGGACGCGGGGAACTTCACCCCTCCACTTT.

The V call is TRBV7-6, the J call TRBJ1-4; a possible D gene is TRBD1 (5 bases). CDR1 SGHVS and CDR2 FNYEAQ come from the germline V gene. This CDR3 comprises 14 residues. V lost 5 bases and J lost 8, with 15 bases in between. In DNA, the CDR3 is TGTGCCAGCAGCCCGACGGGGGGAAAAGAAAAACTGTTTTTT. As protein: CASSPTGGKEKLFF.